This TCR beta chain appears in the sequencing data of a study of CD8 T cells in Susac syndrome (dated by TCRdb to about 2019). Concerning the study at large: Of the Susac syndrome patients who were sequenced, eight were in clinical remission while six had clinically active disease. Susac syndrome patients were therapy-naive, on corticosteroids (some also receiving IVIg), or on IVIg alone at blood withdrawal. Whether CD8+ T cell activation and differentiation in Susac syndrome was antigen driven was tested using repertoire sequencing.

Based on the germline V gene, the CDR1 and CDR2 sequences are SGHDN and FVKESK. V loses 5 bases at its end and J loses 2 bases; junction bases beyond the gene matches: 7. Taken from cysteine to phenylalanine, the CDR3 has 16 residues. The DNA shown is the 48-base CDR3, in frame from base 1. RNA was extracted using the RNeasy kit, and roughly 0.45 to 1 microgram was reverse transcribed with random hexamers. TCR beta CDR3 regions were amplified with the immunoSEQ multiplex PCR assay covering 54 Vbeta and 13 Jbeta segments. Bias from PCR amplification was corrected by using a synthetic template baseline for primer optimization and for computational correction. The authors' pipeline ran thus. Reads were assigned to V, D and J genes according to IMGT and analyzed in immunoSEQ Analyzer, with only productive sequences retained. Clonality was calculated as one minus the Shannon entropy normalized by log2 of the number of productive unique sequences. For each patient and control, public and private clones were evaluated among the 100 most prevalent clones. Susac-specific clones were defined as absent from healthy and MS cohorts, around 970 published viral clones and other ImmuneACCESS disease sequences. The public sequencing data were trimmed at Q25 with fastp and processed into clonotypes with MiXCR by TCRdb, which kept only in-frame beta chains. Rows merge per CDR3 protein into single entries with the most common DNA and genes. These V and J calls rely on TCRdb rather than the paper's analysis. This sample has about 240,000 distinct CDR3 sequences in its table, and 90% to 97% of those were observed once. The top ten clonotypes cover 0.095% to 0.12% of the sample.

General conclusions and limits of the study: In the CD4+ T cell repertoire of Susac syndrome patients, clonal expansion was not detected. The number of individuals in the TCR sequencing and HLA analysis was recognized as being relatively small.

High-throughput TCR beta sequencing profiled peripheral blood CD8+ and CD4+ T cells from healthy donors, Susac syndrome patients and multiple sclerosis patients. Recently defined diagnostic criteria for definite or probable disease were met by the Susac syndrome patients. CD8+ TEMRA cells were enriched by FACS, while bulk CD8+ and CD4+ T cells were purified by magnetic negative isolation. Blood was collected in EDTA tubes and processed within 24 hours, with PBMCs isolated through density gradient centrifugation. PBMCs destined for TCR sequencing were cryopreserved in liquid nitrogen and later thawed in a 37 °C water bath. A purity of at least 90% was achieved for sorted or isolated CD4+, CD8+ and CD8+ TEMRA cells. A word on this clonotype: The clone's antigen remains unknown. There are no base qualities to consult, and no much larger clone falls within one base.

The sequence derives from a human donor with Susac syndrome. This chain joins TRBV14 to TRBJ2-3, and 10 junction bases match TRBD1. The sample comprised CD4+ T cells from PBMCs. The nucleotides are TGTGCCAGCAGCATCGACAGGGGGCGAGACACAGATACGCAGTATTTT. It codes for CASSIDRGRDTDTQYF.